These 17 T cell receptor beta chains came from one sample sequenced in a study of blood T cells in healthy people across ages (dated by TCRdb to the mid-2010s). Library creation used 5' RACE. Sequencing relied on an Illumina HiSeq 2500. A second PCR of roughly 6 to 11 cycles was run with a J-beta primer mix and a sample-barcoded 5' primer. Starting from the raw public reads, TCRdb applied fastp trimming at Q25, assembled clones with MiXCR and retained in-frame beta chains. Each entry merges the rows of one CDR3 protein and shows their most common DNA and genes. A total of some 710,000 distinct CDR3 sequences appear in this sample, less than 60% of them only once. The top ten clonotypes cover 15% to 20% of the sample. The sample consisted of blood. These receptors all stem from an elderly man in good health.

The sample holds a few counts of this clonotype. The chain employs TRBV6-5 and TRBJ2-2; TRBD2 aligns across 9 bases. The CDR3 covers 16 residues. Germline-derived CDR1 and CDR2 are MNHEY and SVGAGI. The trim removed 5 bases at V and 9 bases at J, leaving 13 bases unmatched. The DNA of the CDR3 is TGTGCCAGCAGTCCCTCAGCCCAGCGGGAGGCCCGGGAGCTGTTTTTT. It is translated as CASSPSAQREARELFF.

This clonotype has only a few counts. The CDR3 nucleotides are TGTGCCAGCAGTGAAGCTAGGGGGGGCCAAGAGACCCAGTACTTC. Encoded protein: CASSEARGGQETQYF. The rearrangement links TRBV6-1 to TRBJ2-5, with D possibly TRBD2 on 7 matching bases. This CDR3 region has 15 residues. With 0 bases removed from V and 1 base from J, the gap between germline ends came to 9 bases. Looked up from germline, CDR1 is MNHNS and CDR2 is SASEGT.

As to this clonotype: Germline and junction disagree at one end, which may indicate a read error. V and J are TRBV5-1 and TRBJ2-5; 7 bases match TRBD1. The CDR3 is made up of 13 amino acids. The V gene's germline CDR1 is SGHRS and CDR2 YFSETQ. The DNA for the CDR3 is TGTGCCAGCAGTTTAGGGGGCTTGGAGACCCAGTACTTC. Residues: CASSLGGLETQYF.

This clonotype occurred a few times. The DNA for the CDR3 is TGTGCCAGCAGTTACCCGGGACAGGGGGCGACCGAGCAGTACTTC. Its translation: CASSYPGQGATEQYF. The rearrangement uses TRBV3-1 and TRBJ2-7; 12 bases map to TRBD1. The CDR3 spans 15 residues. Trimming removed 6 bases from V and 6 bases from J; junction bases left unmatched: 9. The germline CDR1 and CDR2 sequences are LGHDT and YNNKEL (reference sequence).

Only a few counts were recorded for this clonotype. DNA of the CDR3: TGCAGTGTCCTTGACAGGGAGCGAGTGGGGAATGAGCAGTTCTTC. This translates into CSVLDRERVGNEQFF. This rearrangement joins TRBV20-1 to TRBJ2-1; 7 positions match TRBD1. This CDR3 is 15 amino acids long. Germline CDR1 is DFQATT and CDR2 is SNEGSKA (reference sequence). With 7 bases clipped from V and 7 bases from J, the junction kept 16 bases outside the gene matches.

V usage is TRBV29-1 and J usage is TRBJ2-5, with D possibly matching TRBD2 (6 bases). This CDR3 region has 15 residues. Trimming took off 8 bases at V and 4 bases at J, with 23 bases between the two ends. Looked up from germline, CDR1 is SQVTM and CDR2 is ANQGSEA. The CDR3 nucleotides read TGCAGCATAGGACCGGGACTGGGTGTGAGAGAGACCCAGTACTTC. Amino acid sequence: CSIGPGLGVRETQYF. Combining the CDR3 with reference TRBV29-1 and TRBJ2-5 gives the whole variable domain SAVISQKPSRDICQRGTSLTIQCQVDSQVTMMFWYRQQPGQSLTLIATANQGSEATYESGFVIDKFPISRPNLTFSTLTVSNMSPEDSSIYLCSIGPGLGVRETQYFGPGTRLLVL.

The V and J genes are TRBV7-9 and TRBJ2-4; 9 bases agree with TRBD1. The J call may not be correct, given that the DNA end is closer to TRBJ2-7. CDR1 and CDR2 from the germline V gene are SEHNR and FQNEAQ (reference sequence). The length of the CDR3 is 16 residues. The CDR3 loop reads CASSAGQGSRAYEQYF. The DNA for the CDR3 is TGTGCCAGCAGCGCAGGACAGGGGTCGCGTGCCTACGAGCAGTACTTC.

Only a few counts were recorded for this clonotype. The J gene is TRBJ2-1, the V gene TRBV2; 8 nucleotides agree with TRBD2. This CDR3 region has 11 residues. Germline V gene data show CDR1 as SNHLY and CDR2 as FYNNEI. V lost 6 bases, J lost 12 bases, and 4 bases stayed unmatched. CDR3 amino acids: CASRREERQFF. DNA for the CDR3: TGTGCCAGCAGGCGGGAGGAGAGGCAGTTCTTC.

The chain recombines TRBV5-1 with TRBJ2-7, with TRBD1 matching over 8 bases. CDR1 is SGHRS and CDR2 is YFSETQ in the germline V gene. Trimming cost V 4 bases and J 3 bases; bases outside gene matches: 6. This CDR3 region has 14 residues. CDR3 coding DNA: TGCGCCAGCAGCATTGGACAGGGCGGCTACGAGCAGTACTTC. It encodes CASSIGQGGYEQYF.

The rearrangement links TRBV7-2 to TRBJ2-7; a possible D gene is TRBD2 (5 bases). The CDR3 loop spans 15 amino acids. CDR1 and CDR2 (germline): SGHTA, FQGNSA. Trimming took 4 bases from V and 3 from J, leaving 16 bases between them. CDR3 sequence reads: CASSWAWSGYYEQYF. The DNA for the CDR3 is TGTGCCAGCAGCTGGGCCTGGAGCGGATACTACGAGCAGTACTTC.

This clonotype occurred a few times. J is TRBJ1-1 and V is TRBV5-1, with 9 bases that match TRBD1. Germline V gives CDR1 SGHRS, CDR2 YFSETQ. The CDR3 consists of 15 residues. V dropped 3 bases and J dropped 0; count of bases not matched to a gene: 3. The CDR3 nucleotides are TGCGCCAGCAGCTCCGGACAGGGGATGAACACTGAAGCTTTCTTT. Amino acid sequence: CASSSGQGMNTEAFF.

This chain joins TRBV5-1 and TRBJ2-2; 8 bases align to TRBD1. Trimming cost V 4 bases and J 0 bases; bases outside gene matches: 8. CDR1 is SGHRS and CDR2 is YFSETQ in the germline V gene. This CDR3 has 17 amino acids. The CDR3 region is CASSKDREFANTGELFF. CDR3 DNA sequence: TGCGCCAGCAGCAAGGACAGGGAGTTCGCGAACACCGGGGAGCTGTTTTTT.

J is TRBJ2-7 and V is TRBV6-5; D possibly corresponds to TRBD1 (6 bases). V lost 2 bases and J lost 5, with 16 bases in between. Looked up from germline, CDR1 is MNHEY and CDR2 is SVGAGI. The CDR3 covers 15 residues. The CDR3 spells CASSYTVTGPHEQYF. The CDR3 DNA reads TGTGCCAGCAGTTACACCGTGACAGGACCCCACGAGCAGTACTTC.

This clonotype showed up just a few times. The chain combines TRBV20-1 with TRBJ2-1; the match to TRBD2 covers 9 bases. Germline loops: CDR1 DFQATT, CDR2 SNEGSKA (reference sequence). The CDR3 is made up of 15 amino acids. V trimming: 6 bases; J trimming: 8 bases; junction bases outside the gene matches: 14. CDR3 nucleotides: TGCAGTGCGGAACCCGGGACTAGCTCTTCCCATGAGCAGTTCTTC. Translating gives CSAEPGTSSSHEQFF.

In regard to this clonotype: This could be a read error, since a much larger clone is one nucleotide away. The rearrangement joins TRBV12-3 or TRBV12-4 to TRBJ2-1; D is possibly TRBD1 (5 bases). The V gene lost 6 bases and the J gene lost 0 bases, with 12 bases spanning the gap. The CDR3 length is 15 residues. The CDR3 sequence: CASRLDKGSYNEQFF. The CDR3 DNA is TGTGCCAGCAGGTTGGACAAGGGCTCCTACAATGAGCAGTTCTTC.

The chain is built from TRBV7-3 and TRBJ2-2; tentatively, D is TRBD2 (6 bases). Germline CDR1 and CDR2: SGHTA and FQGTGA. The CDR3 is 13 residues long. Trimming cost V 4 bases and J 7 bases, with 10 bases left between them. CDR3 DNA: TGTGCCAGCAGCTCCCTGCGGGGCGGGGAGCTGTTTTTT. Translated, it gives CASSSLRGGELFF.

V gene TRBV4-1 combines with J gene TRBJ2-7; tentatively, D is TRBD2 (6 bases). This CDR3 comprises 19 residues. Per germline, CDR1 MGHRA and CDR2 YSYEKL. The V end lost 0 bases, the J end lost 4 bases, and 25 bases lay between the germline ends. The CDR3 spells CASSQDYGERSLGRYEQYF. CDR3 nucleotide sequence: TGCGCCAGCAGCCAAGATTATGGAGAGCGTTCATTAGGGAGGTACGAGCAGTACTTC.